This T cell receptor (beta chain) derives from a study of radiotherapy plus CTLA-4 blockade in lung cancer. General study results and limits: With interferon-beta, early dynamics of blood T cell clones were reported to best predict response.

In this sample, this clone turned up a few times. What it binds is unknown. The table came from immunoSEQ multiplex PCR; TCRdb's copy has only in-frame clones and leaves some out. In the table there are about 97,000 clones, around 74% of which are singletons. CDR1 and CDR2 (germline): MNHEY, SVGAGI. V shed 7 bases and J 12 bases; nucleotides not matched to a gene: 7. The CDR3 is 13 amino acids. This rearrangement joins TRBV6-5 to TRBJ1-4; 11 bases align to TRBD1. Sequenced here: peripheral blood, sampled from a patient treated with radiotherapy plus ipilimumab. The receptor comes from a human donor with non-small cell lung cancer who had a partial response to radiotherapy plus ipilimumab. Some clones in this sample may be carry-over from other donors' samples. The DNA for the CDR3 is TGTGCCAGCAACCCGGGACAGGGGGGCGAACTGTTTTTT. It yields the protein CASNPGQGGELFF.